The clone carrying this T cell receptor (beta chain) was counted ten times or more. Its antigen is still unknown. TCRbeta library construction was performed incorporating unique molecular identifiers. Via MiXCR, TCRdb re-called the PCR reads, giving one row per CDR3 protein. The sample carries about 830,000 distinct CDR3 sequences, around 17% recorded once. The record originates from a study of T-cell reconstitution after alpha-beta-depleted transplantation in children. The CDR3 has 14 residues. V was cut by 3 bases and J by 2 bases, with 7 bases left in between. Findings and caveats of the study: The main origin of T-cell counts and diversity one year after transplant was newly produced T cells. At around two months after transplant, the alpha-beta T cells were reportedly derived from several hundred expanded clones that came from non-depleted graft cells. Diversity of TCRbeta at day 60 was high in some patients, arising from surviving recipient T cells and thymic progenitors.

The rearrangement joins TRBV12-3 or TRBV12-4 to TRBJ2-2; no firm D call. The TCR sequence derives from a male patient younger than 18 who had a stem cell transplant for acute lymphoblastic leukemia, so the T cells may come from the graft donor. The material was PBMCs, mostly from graft donor cells, obtained 360 days after TCRalphabeta/CD19-depleted stem cell transplant. DNA for the CDR3: TGTGCCAGCAGTTTGGCCGATAACACCGGGGAGCTGTTTTTT. Translating gives CASSLADNTGELFF.